This T cell receptor beta chain was sequenced during a study of CD8 T cells in ankylosing spondylitis. Looked up from germline, CDR1 is WNHNN and CDR2 is SYGVQD (reference sequence). V was shortened by 2 bases and J by 5 bases, with 19 bases between the two germline ends. CDR3 length: 16 amino acids. Regarding this clonotype: Its specificity is unknown.

Each CDR3 protein is one row after TCRdb ran MiXCR on the 5' RACE reads. The sample lists 230,000 or so distinct CDR3 sequences, more than 20% occurring once. General observations from the study: Prior literature has documented some motif variants in synovial fluid and blood from reactive arthritis.

The sample consisted of blood, either unsorted or a sorted T cell fraction (not recorded which). This clonotype was obtained from a male donor with ankylosing spondylitis or in good health (not recorded which). This chain joins TRBV10-1 and TRBJ2-7; D is possibly TRBD1 or TRBD2 (5 bases each). The DNA of the CDR3 is TGCGCCAGCAGTGAGGGCCTGCCCGGTGGGACGAACGAGCAGTACTTC. As protein: CASSEGLPGGTNEQYF.